This T cell receptor (beta chain) was sequenced in a study of blood T cell repertoires in COVID-19. Overall study: T cells, B-cell-depleted T cells, or PBMCs provided the cDNA or gDNA that served as material.

Recruits, aged roughly 18 to 100 years, lived in 20 to 30 US areas. The study assigned cohorts using participant-reported clinical history. Recovered Cohort 3 donors showed two negative PCRs, clearance, or symptom resolution. TCRdb's copy holds only in-frame clones and misses some; the assay was immunoSEQ multiplex PCR. The sample carries about 300,000 clones, 80% to 90% recorded once. The germline V gene encodes CDR1 LNHDA and CDR2 SQIVND (reference sequence). The CDR3 runs to 19 residues. V was clipped by 4 bases and J by 0 bases; unmatched bases: 14. This clone has just one count. This TCR came from a man aged 25-40 years who had recovered from COVID-19. Sequencing input: PBMCs or T cells enriched from blood (not recorded which). This chain connects TRBV19 to TRBJ2-3; 9 positions agree with TRBD1. CDR3 coding DNA: TGTGCCAGTAGTAGAAGACAGGGGGGCCCGTCTTCTAGCACAGATACGCAGTATTTT. Translation: CASSRRQGGPSSSTDTQYF.